One and the same sample provided the 23 T cell receptor beta chains below, sequenced in a study of identical twins. MiXCR, applied by TCRdb to the 5' RACE reads, yields one record per CDR3 protein. The repertoire has around 570,000 distinct CDR3 sequences, roughly 9.9% of them found once; the top ten carry 2.5% to 3.5%. This sample was also put to use in a study of yellow fever vaccine responses in identical twins.

The material sequenced was PBMCs. The receptor set was obtained from a woman younger than 35 in good health.

This clonotype was found a few times. V is TRBV10-3 and J is TRBJ2-1, with D possibly matching TRBD2 (5 bases). V was pared by 3 bases and J by 10 bases, with 22 bases between. CDR1 is ENHRY, CDR2 SYGVKD, per germline. The CDR3 runs 16 residues. The CDR3 sequence: CAISDSESGPLREQFF. In DNA, the CDR3 is TGTGCCATCAGTGACTCTGAAAGCGGACCCCTTCGGGAGCAGTTCTTC.

This clonotype was recorded a few times. The chain employs TRBV2 and TRBJ2-2; a weak D match, TRBD2 (5 bases). The V end lost 4 bases, the J end lost 8 bases, and 17 bases lay between the germline ends. Germline values: CDR1 SNHLY, CDR2 FYNNEI. The CDR3 covers 15 residues. The CDR3: CASSVLVSSSGELFF. In DNA form, the CDR3 reads TGTGCCAGCAGTGTACTAGTTAGTTCGTCGGGGGAGCTGTTTTTT.

As concerns this clonotype: The junction departs from the called germline gene at one end, perhaps through a read error. The CDR3 bases are TGTTCCAGCAGTTACCCCACTAGGTTCTTGGCTAGCGGCACCTACGAGCAGTACTTC. Protein sequence: CSSSYPTRFLASGTYEQYF. This sequence joins TRBV6-2 or TRBV6-3 and TRBJ2-7; 7 bases align to TRBD2. CDR1 MNHEY and CDR2 SVGEGT come from the germline V gene. CDR3 length: 19 amino acids.

Ten or more counts support this clonotype. The chain couples TRBV29-1 to TRBJ2-7, with 11 bases fitting TRBD1. V shed 5 bases, J shed 2 bases, and the junction held 8 bases outside the gene matches. The germline V gene has CDR1 SQVTM and CDR2 ANQGSEA. This CDR3 spans 15 amino acids. In nucleotides, the CDR3 is TGCAGCGTTACCGGGACAGGGGGGTACACCTACGAGCAGTACTTC. This translates into CSVTGTGGYTYEQYF.

The V call is TRBV20-1, the J call TRBJ1-1; 9 bases line up with TRBD1. CDR1 and CDR2 from the germline V gene are DFQATT and SNEGSKA (reference sequence). The CDR3 loop spans 15 amino acids. After removal of 5 bases from V and 0 bases from J, the junction contained 7 bases not matched to a gene. In nucleotides, the CDR3 is TGCAGTGCTGCGGACAGGGGTGGCCTGAACACTGAAGCTTTCTTT. Its translation: CSAADRGGLNTEAFF.

The chain joins TRBV20-1 to TRBJ2-7; 10 bases line up with TRBD2. The V and J ends lost 4 bases and 2 bases, in that order; junction bases with no gene match: 11. Looked up from germline, CDR1 is DFQATT and CDR2 is SNEGSKA (reference sequence). The CDR3 sequence is 16 residues long. CDR3 coding DNA: TGCAGTGCTACGCCAATGACTAGCGGGCTTACCTACGAGCAGTACTTC. It encodes CSATPMTSGLTYEQYF.

V and J are TRBV20-1 and TRBJ2-5; no definite D call. The V gene lost 0 bases and the J gene lost 2 bases, with 7 bases spanning the gap. Germline assignment: CDR1 DFQATT and CDR2 SNEGSKA (reference sequence). The CDR3 length is 13 residues. The CDR3: CSARETGQETQYF. DNA for the CDR3: TGCAGTGCTAGAGAGACCGGGCAAGAGACCCAGTACTTC.

In DNA form, the CDR3 reads TGTGCCATTAGCGGGGGCCTTACAGATACGCAGTATTTT. Protein product: CAISGGLTDTQYF. The chain joins TRBV28 to TRBJ2-3; TRBD2 agrees at 9 bases. The V segment lost 10 bases and the J segment 3 bases; nucleotides outside the gene matches: 5. The CDR3 spans 13 residues. The germline V gene encodes CDR1 MDHEN and CDR2 SYDVKM.

This clonotype was seen at least ten times. This chain joins TRBV12-3 or TRBV12-4 and TRBJ1-4; D possibly corresponds to TRBD1 (5 bases). V shed 3 bases and J shed 7 bases, with 9 bases lying between them. The CDR3 spans 13 residues. DNA for the CDR3: TGTGCCAGCAGTTTTAGTGGGGGTGAAAAACTGTTTTTT. Encoded protein: CASSFSGGEKLFF.

In this sample, this clonotype turned up a few times. The rearrangement uses TRBV28 and TRBJ2-5, with 10 bases aligning to TRBD2. CDR3 length: 17 amino acids. Trimming cost V 6 bases and J 4 bases; bases outside gene matches: 14. Looked up from germline, CDR1 is MDHEN and CDR2 is SYDVKM. The DNA for the CDR3 is TGTGCCAGCAGACTAACCGAGGGTCTAGCGGGAGCAGAGACCCAGTACTTC. Its protein product is CASRLTEGLAGAETQYF.

This clonotype was detected many times. V is TRBV6-6 and J is TRBJ2-5; a possible D gene is TRBD2 (5 bases). The CDR3 is made up of 11 amino acids. Germline assignment: CDR1 MNHNY and CDR2 SVGAGI (reference sequence). The V end was cut by 0 bases, the J end by 14 bases, with 10 bases between. DNA for the CDR3: TGTGCCAGCAGTTACTCAGGGAGCGTCTACTTC. Protein: CASSYSGSVYF.

This rearrangement joins TRBV5-6 to TRBJ1-5; possibly TRBD1 for D (6 bases). Trimming shortened V by 0 bases and J by 2 bases, and 9 bases separated the two germline ends. The CDR3 runs 15 residues. Per germline, CDR1 SGHDT and CDR2 YYEEEE. The CDR3 DNA sequence: TGTGCCAGCAGCTTGGGACAGGTGGGCAATCAGCCCCAGCATTTT. Translation gives CASSLGQVGNQPQHF.

This clonotype was found a few times. The chain uses TRBV28 and TRBJ2-7, with D uncertain. Germline CDR1 reads MDHEN; CDR2 reads SYDVKM. V was pared by 2 bases and J by 4 bases, with 6 bases between. The CDR3 has 12 residues. CDR3 in DNA: TGTGCCAGCAGTTTACAGATTTACGAGCAGTACTTC. This translates into CASSLQIYEQYF. Based on the CDR3 plus reference TRBV28 and TRBJ2-7, the full variable domain is DVKVTQSSRYLVKRTGEKVFLECVQDMDHENMFWYRQDPGLGLRLIYFSYDVKMKEKGDIPEGYSVSREKKERFSLILESASTNQTSMYLCASSLQIYEQYFGPGTRLTVT.

The chain links TRBV5-1 to TRBJ2-7; D gene unclear. Germline-derived CDR1 and CDR2 are SGHRS and YFSETQ. The CDR3 consists of 14 residues. Trimming removed 1 base from V and 2 bases from J, with 10 bases in between. For the CDR3, the DNA is TGCGCCAGCAGCTTGTCGACGGCGACCTACGAGCAGTACTTC. Translating gives CASSLSTATYEQYF.

The rearrangement uses TRBV6-5 and TRBJ1-6; possible D gene TRBD1, 5 bases. Trimming removed 0 bases from V and 0 bases from J, with 12 bases in between. CDR3 length equals 18 residues. Germline V gene data show CDR1 as MNHEY and CDR2 as SVGAGI. The DNA of the CDR3 is TGTGCCAGCAGTTACTCGCTGCGGGGGAGCTCCTATAATTCACCCCTCCACTTT. This sequence encodes CASSYSLRGSSYNSPLHF.

The count of this clonotype is one. In this CDR3 the conserved last residue, phenylalanine or tryptophan, is missing, so a read error is likely. The V gene is TRBV7-2, the J gene TRBJ2-3; 13 nucleotides line up with TRBD2. V lost 5 bases to trimming and J lost 8 bases; unmatched junction nucleotides: 7. Germline CDR1 is SGHTA and CDR2 is FQGNSA. CDR3 size: 15 residues. CDR3 region: CASSLGLAGEGTQYL. The CDR3, as DNA: TGTGCCAGCAGCCTCGGACTAGCGGGAGAGGGTACGCAGTATTTA.

Regarding this clonotype: Germline and junction disagree at one end, which may indicate a read error. This chain connects TRBV7-9 to TRBJ2-5, with 13 bases that match TRBD2. Germline V CDR1 and CDR2: SEHNR, FQNEAQ (reference sequence). The CDR3 contains 17 residues. The CDR3 nucleotides are TGTGCCAGCAGCGCCGGACTAGCGGGGGAGCACCAAGAGATCCAGTACTTC. Its protein is CASSAGLAGEHQEIQYF. Full variable domain (remainder filled in from reference TRBV7-9 and TRBJ2-5): DTGVSQNPRHKITKRGQNVTFRCDPISEHNRLYWYRQTLGQGPEFLTYFQNEAQLEKSRLLSDRFSAERPKGSFSTLEIQRTEQGDSAMYLCASSAGLAGEHQEIQYFGPGTRLLVL.

The chain employs TRBV2 and TRBJ2-7; D gene unclear. The CDR3 contains 14 residues. Per germline, CDR1 SNHLY and CDR2 FYNNEI. Trimming cost V 1 base and J 3 bases, with 10 bases left between them. CDR3 bases: TGTGCCAGCAGTGAAGTTCGAGGTGGCTACGAGCAGTACTTC. Its translation: CASSEVRGGYEQYF.

In this sample, this clonotype turned up a few times. The CDR3 DNA reads as TGTGCCAGCAGTTACATGACCCGTTTGAACGGGGAGCTGTTTTTT. Protein product: CASSYMTRLNGELFF. The V call is TRBV6-5, the J call TRBJ2-2; unclear D gene. The germline gives CDR1 MNHEY, CDR2 SVGAGI. The CDR3 consists of 15 residues. V shed 2 bases and J shed 7 bases, with 14 bases lying between them.

The chain recombines TRBV6-2 or TRBV6-3 with TRBJ2-7; 10 nucleotides agree with TRBD2. Germline values: CDR1 MNHEY, CDR2 SVGEGT. V lost 7 bases to trimming and J lost 4 bases; unmatched junction nucleotides: 7. This CDR3 spans 14 amino acids. CDR3 DNA sequence: TGTGCCAGCATCCAAGCGGGAGGGTCTTACGAGCAGTACTTC. It translates to CASIQAGGSYEQYF.

This clonotype showed up just a few times. The rearrangement links TRBV5-1 to TRBJ2-1; D unclear. With 0 bases removed from V and 0 bases from J, the gap between germline ends came to 10 bases. The CDR3 sequence is 16 residues long. Germline V lookup: CDR1 SGHRS, CDR2 YFSETQ. In DNA form, the CDR3 reads TGCGCCAGCAGCTTGGGCGAAGCTCTCTCCTACAATGAGCAGTTCTTC. This codes for CASSLGEALSYNEQFF.

The rearrangement uses TRBV15 and TRBJ2-7, with D uncertain. Trimming took 5 bases from V and 5 from J, leaving 19 bases between them. The CDR3 loop spans 15 amino acids. The V gene's germline CDR1 is LNHNV and CDR2 YYDKDF (reference sequence). CDR3 bases: TGTGCCACCAGCCCTCCCCTTGGGGTAGTAAACGAGCAGTACTTC. Protein: CATSPPLGVVNEQYF. The complete variable domain, with remaining parts taken from reference TRBV15 and TRBJ2-7, reads DAMVIQNPRYQVTQFGKPVTLSCSQTLNHNVMYWYQQKSSQAPKLLFHYYDKDFNNEADTPDNFQSRRPNTSFCFLDIRSPGLGDTAMYLCATSPPLGVVNEQYFGPGTRLTVT.

This clonotype came up many times. The chain has TRBV7-3 and TRBJ2-3; TRBD1 is a possible D gene (6 bases). V was trimmed by 5 bases and J by 9 bases, leaving 18 bases between them. The CDR3 covers 14 residues. CDR1 is SGHTA, CDR2 FQGTGA, per germline. The CDR3 bases are TGTGCCAGCAGCCTGGATGCAATCACAGGGACGCAGTATTTT. Encoded protein: CASSLDAITGTQYF.